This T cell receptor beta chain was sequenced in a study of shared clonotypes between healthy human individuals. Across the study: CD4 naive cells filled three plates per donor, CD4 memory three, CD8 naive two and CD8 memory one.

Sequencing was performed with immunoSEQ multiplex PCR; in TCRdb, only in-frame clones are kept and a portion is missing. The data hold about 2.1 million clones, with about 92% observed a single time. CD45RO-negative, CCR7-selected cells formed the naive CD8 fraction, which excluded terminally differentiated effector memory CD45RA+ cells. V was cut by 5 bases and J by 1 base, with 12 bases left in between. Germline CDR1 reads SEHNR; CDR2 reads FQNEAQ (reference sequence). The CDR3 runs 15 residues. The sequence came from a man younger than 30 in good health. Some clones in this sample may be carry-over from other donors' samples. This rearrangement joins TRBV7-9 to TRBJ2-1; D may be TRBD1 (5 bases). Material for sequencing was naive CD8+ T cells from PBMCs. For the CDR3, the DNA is TGTGCCAGCAGCCCCCCAGGGATTTCCTACAATGAGCAGTTCTTC. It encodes CASSPPGISYNEQFF.